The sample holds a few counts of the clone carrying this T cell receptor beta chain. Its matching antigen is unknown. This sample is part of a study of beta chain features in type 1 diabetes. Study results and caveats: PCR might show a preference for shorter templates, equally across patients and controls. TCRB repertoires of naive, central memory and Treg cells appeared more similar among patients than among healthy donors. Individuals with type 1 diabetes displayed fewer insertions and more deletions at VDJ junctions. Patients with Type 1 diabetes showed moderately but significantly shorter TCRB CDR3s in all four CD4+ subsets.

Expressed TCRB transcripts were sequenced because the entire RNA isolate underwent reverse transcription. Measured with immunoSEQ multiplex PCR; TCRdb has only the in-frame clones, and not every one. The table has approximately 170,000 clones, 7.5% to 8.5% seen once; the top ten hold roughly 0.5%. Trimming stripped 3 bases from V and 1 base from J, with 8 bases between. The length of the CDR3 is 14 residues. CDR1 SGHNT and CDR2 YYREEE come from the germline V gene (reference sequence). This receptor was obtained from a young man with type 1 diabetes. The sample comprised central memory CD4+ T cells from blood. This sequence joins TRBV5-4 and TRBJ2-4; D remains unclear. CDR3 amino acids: CASSSAGAKNIQYF. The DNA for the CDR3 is TGTGCCAGCAGCTCGGCCGGGGCCAAAAACATTCAGTACTTC. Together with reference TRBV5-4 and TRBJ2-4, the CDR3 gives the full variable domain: ETGVTQSPTHLIKTRGQQVTLRCSSQSGHNTVSWYQQALGQGPQFIFQYYREEENGRGNFPPRFSGLQFPNYSSELNVNALELDDSALYLCASSSAGAKNIQYFGAGTRLSVL.